This T cell receptor (beta chain) stems from a study of blood T cell repertoires in COVID-19. Overall study: Sample material is recorded as cDNA or gDNA derived from T cells, B-cell-depleted T cells, or PBMCs.

Original data processing: Amplification of reference gene primers provided the estimated nucleated cell counts. The data were produced by immunoSEQ multiplex PCR, yet TCRdb's version contains in-frame clones alone and is incomplete. V and J calls and clone size are as listed in that table; D and trimming were resolved from the DNA. The data show roughly 300,000 clones, 92% seen once. Symptom resolution, clearance, or two negative PCRs marked donors in Cohort 3 as recovered. Sequencing was performed on PBMCs or T cells enriched from blood (not recorded which). The sequence was obtained from a woman in her 30s who had recovered from COVID-19.

The CDR3 region is CASSIGFGGTEAFF. In nucleotides, the CDR3 is TGTGCCAGTAGTATAGGTTTTGGGGGGACTGAAGCTTTCTTT. This chain links TRBV19 with TRBJ1-1; a possible D gene is TRBD1 (5 bases). The CDR3 covers 14 residues. The ends were cut back, 1 base at V and 5 bases at J, with 11 bases in the middle. Germline loops: CDR1 LNHDA, CDR2 SQIVND (reference sequence).